The present entry profiles one T cell receptor beta chain with its context. Germline assignment: CDR1 GTSNPN and CDR2 SVGIG (reference sequence). V was pared by 0 bases and J by 6 bases, with 3 bases between. This CDR3 is built from 11 residues. The data were obtained in a study of blood T cell repertoires in COVID-19. At the level of the study: Acute-phase and convalescent COVID-19 samples originated in the United States, Italy and Spain. PBMCs, B-cell-depleted T cells, or T cells were the source of the cDNA or gDNA that made up the material.

In the authors' workflow: Cell counts per sample came from amplifying reference gene primers. TCRdb's copy holds only in-frame clones and misses some; the assay was immunoSEQ multiplex PCR. Clone size and the V and J calls come from that table; the DNA yielded D and trimming. Of 120,000 to 150,000 clones in the sample, about four fifths were seen once. The sequence derives from a human donor in a cohort sampled during active COVID-19. The specimen sequenced was peripheral blood. The rearrangement links TRBV30 to TRBJ2-1; D gene uncertain. CDR3 nucleotide sequence: TGTGCCTGGAGTGTTAGCAATGAGCAGTTCTTC. As protein: CAWSVSNEQFF.